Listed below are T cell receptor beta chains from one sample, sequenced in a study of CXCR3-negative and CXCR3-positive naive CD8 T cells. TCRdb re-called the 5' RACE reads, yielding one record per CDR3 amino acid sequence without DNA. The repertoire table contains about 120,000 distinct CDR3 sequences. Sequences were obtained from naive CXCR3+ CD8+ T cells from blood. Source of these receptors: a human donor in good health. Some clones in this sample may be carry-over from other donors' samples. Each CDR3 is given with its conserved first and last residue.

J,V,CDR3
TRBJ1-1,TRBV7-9,CASSLIKGLTEAFF
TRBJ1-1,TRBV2,CANPSGPGRTEAFF
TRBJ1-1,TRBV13,CASSTGQGGHTEAFF
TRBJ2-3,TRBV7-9,CASSFGPDTQYF
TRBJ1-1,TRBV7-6,CASSLEVENTEAFF
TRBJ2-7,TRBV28,CASSFRGLGNYEQYF
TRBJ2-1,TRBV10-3,CAISELWTSGDSYNEQFF
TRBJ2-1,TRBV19,CASSIGGHNEQFF
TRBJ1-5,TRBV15,CATSSNRAGQPQHF
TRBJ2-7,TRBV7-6,CASSLASTDEQYF
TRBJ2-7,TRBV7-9,CASSLVGQGDYEQYF
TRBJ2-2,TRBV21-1,CASSLQGASGELFF
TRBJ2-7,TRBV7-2,CASSDGLAAYEQYF
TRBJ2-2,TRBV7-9,CASSAAGLAGVANTGELFF
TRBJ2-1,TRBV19,CASSMDGSSYNEQFF
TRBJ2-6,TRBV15,CATRRGVRESGANVLTF
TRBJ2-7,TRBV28,CASTTAGGQGRTYEQYF
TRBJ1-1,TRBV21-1,CASTPGHTEAFF
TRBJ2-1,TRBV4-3,CASSQDFDRGYNEQFF
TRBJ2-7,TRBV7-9,CASSLKRGLGKGYEQYF
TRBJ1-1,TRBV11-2,CASSFDRDTEAFF
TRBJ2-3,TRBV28,CASSFRGMTTDTQYF
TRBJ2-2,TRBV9,CASSVGVRNTGELFF
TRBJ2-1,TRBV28,CASSILAGGLYSYNEQFF
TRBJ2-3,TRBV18,CASSPPALVDFTDTQYF
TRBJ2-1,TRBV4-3,CASSQDVSGSYNEQFF
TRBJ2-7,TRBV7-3,CASSLSPSYEQYF
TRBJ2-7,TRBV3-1,CASSQDTGIGEQYF
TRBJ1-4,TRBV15,CATSKGATNEKLFF
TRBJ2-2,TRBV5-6,CASSLIGSGELFF
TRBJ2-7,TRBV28,CASRHSGTGAHEQYF